These 5 T cell receptor beta chains originate from one sample sequenced in a study of blood T cell repertoires in COVID-19. Profiled with immunoSEQ multiplex PCR; TCRdb holds only in-frame clones, not every one. The sample holds 25,000 to 35,000 clones; 65% to 90% are singletons and the top ten take 25%. The sample comprised peripheral blood. The receptors stem from a man in his 70s with active COVID-19.

As regards this clone: The junction does not match germline at one end; this may be a read error. The sample holds other DNA sequences that translate to the same CDR3. V usage is TRBV29-1 and J usage is TRBJ2-7; D perhaps matches TRBD1 (5 bases). CDR3 length equals 13 residues. CDR1 is SQVTM and CDR2 is ANQGSEA in the germline V gene. In DNA form, the CDR3 reads TGCAGCGTTACGACAGCCACTACCTACGAGCAGTACTTT. Translated, it gives CSVTTATTYEQYF.

The chain employs TRBV4-1 and TRBJ1-3, with a weak D call TRBD1 (6 bases). This CDR3 has 16 residues. Trimming removed 4 bases from V and 0 bases from J, with 13 bases in between. CDR1 MGHRA and CDR2 YSYEKL come from the germline V gene. The CDR3 reads CASSRVQGTSGNTIYF. The CDR3 DNA follows: TGCGCCAGCAGCCGAGTTCAGGGGACCTCTGGAAACACCATATATTTT.

The V call is TRBV6-2 or TRBV6-3, the J call TRBJ1-6; 7 bases line up with TRBD1. Germline V CDR1 and CDR2: MNHEY, SVGEGT. V trimming: 2 bases; J trimming: 7 bases; junction bases outside the gene matches: 5. This CDR3 comprises 15 residues. The CDR3: CASSYGQAPNSPLHF. The CDR3 DNA reads as TGTGCCAGCAGTTACGGACAGGCGCCCAATTCACCCCTCCACTTT.

This chain connects TRBV15 to TRBJ1-3; tentatively, D is TRBD1 (5 bases). Deletions cut 1 base from V and 3 bases from J, with 13 bases between. The CDR3 is made up of 16 amino acids. The germline V gene encodes CDR1 LNHNV and CDR2 YYDKDF (reference sequence). CDR3 sequence: CATSRAGAGNGNTIYF. The CDR3 DNA follows: TGTGCCACCAGCAGAGCTGGGGCAGGGAATGGAAACACCATATATTTT.

The chain links TRBV5-1 to TRBJ2-5; perhaps TRBD2 as D (5 bases). V was shortened by 3 bases and J by 5 bases, with 17 bases between the two germline ends. CDR1 and CDR2 (germline): SGHRS, YFSETQ. The CDR3 has 15 amino acids. In DNA, the CDR3 is TGCGCCAGCAGCTCGGGAACCGACATACGCGAGACCCAGTACTTC. Protein sequence: CASSSGTDIRETQYF.